Sequencing of this T cell receptor beta chain was carried out in a study of T cells in women clearing cervical HPV infection (dated by TCRdb to about 2018). About the investigation overall: Cases were roughly 23 women with histologically confirmed HPV16-related CIN3 or worse, including a couple of invasive cancers. For cases, a median interval of approximately 150 days, with an interquartile range of roughly 85 to 220 days, was observed between lesion detection and blood sampling. Cases had a median age of roughly 30 years compared with just over 37 for controls, and baseline characteristics showed no significant differences between the groups. The parent cohort enrolled about 10,000 women aged 18 or older in Guanacaste, Costa Rica, in about 1992 to 1994 and followed the women for around 7 years. Controls were over 20 women whose single incident HPV16 infection cleared within 12 months without precancer or cancer developing. This exploratory proof-of-principle case-control study, nested within the Guanacaste HPV Natural History Study in Costa Rica, compared TCR repertoires among women with different cervical HPV16 outcomes. Cases were matched to controls by age within five years and by the year the sample was collected. Because only a few women had HLA typing data, the possibility that HLA type acted as a confounder could not be ruled out. Blood from cases was drawn at the visit where the lesion was first identified, while blood from controls was drawn once the infection was no longer detected. Five blinded duplicates per group were added as quality controls, so that 60 or so samples were obtained: 50 or so participants and 10 replicates.

TCR beta CDR3 regions were amplified by multiplex PCR from an average of approximately 1.3 ug genomic DNA per sample using the immunoSEQ assay. The assay corrected primer bias using a complete synthetic TCR repertoire to establish an amplification baseline. Amplicons were sequenced on the Illumina platform. As for the original processing: Sequence errors were corrected by clustering with frequency ratios and a modified nearest-neighbor algorithm, and the sequences were then analyzed in the immunoSEQ Analyzer using IMGT gene definitions. At each rarefaction depth, TCR richness and evenness were averaged across 20 rarefaction repeats, and any sample with fewer sequences than the depth was left out. Relative abundances of V, D and J genes were compared between groups using Wilcoxon rank sum tests, with FDR correction applied. In the blinded duplicates, the intraclass correlation was 90% to 97% for TCR richness and averaged around 80% across 65 to 85 gene segments. The source is immuneACCESS, and TCRdb retained only in-frame sequences with V and J called. Part of the clones is not carried over; for the studies checked, unresolved V genes explain less than half of this, and the remainder is unexplained. For V, J and clone size, that table is used; D and trimming come from the DNA. The sample table records some 20,000 clones. 9.1% of the sample belongs to the ten largest clones.

As concerns this clone: Its recognized antigen is unknown. The read is 3 residues too short to cover the CDR3 end, so that end is filled in from the germline J gene.

Summary of the overall study and its limitations: Because of the cross-sectional design, the study could not determine whether the associations came before infection or resulted from infection, and neither effector/memory subsets nor HPV-specific T cells were isolated. Random forest classifiers combining richness and V gene abundances distinguished cases from controls with an estimated AUC of just under 0.85. Significantly higher TCR repertoire richness was observed in CIN3+ cases than in controls across sequencing depths, whereas no difference in evenness was found. Because the number of T cells per sample was unknown, the richness differences could reflect varying T-cell content rather than repertoire biology. TRBV6-7 relative abundance was lower in cases than in controls (about 0.099% versus 0.17%; Bonferroni P = 0.0008).

Every participant had a single incident cervical HPV16 infection, and prevalent HPV16 infections were excluded. Cervical HPV DNA was detected by MY09/MY11 PCR, and genotyping was performed by dot-blot hybridization. About 14 mL of heparinized blood were centrifuged, and the buffy coat was aliquoted, frozen at -30°C, then stored at -80°C. QIAGEN kits were used to extract genomic DNA from buffy coat specimens. Trimming removed 1 base from V and 6 bases from J, leaving 10 bases between the germline ends. The CDR3 contains 14 residues, cysteine and phenylalanine counted. The 33 bases shown cover part of the CDR3, and their frame starts at base 1. Reading the germline V gene gives CDR1 SGHTA and CDR2 FQGNSA.

The receptor comes from a woman between 18 and 70 years old with a cervical HPV16 infection that either progressed to CIN3+ or cleared (not recorded which). The sequencing sample was made of blood buffy coat. The rearrangement joined TRBV7-2 to TRBJ1-5; the D segment could be TRBD1, given 5 matching bases. The CDR3 sequence is CASSLVGPSQPQHF. CDR3 DNA (partial): TGTGCCAGCAGCTTAGTGGGGCCCAGTCAGCCC.